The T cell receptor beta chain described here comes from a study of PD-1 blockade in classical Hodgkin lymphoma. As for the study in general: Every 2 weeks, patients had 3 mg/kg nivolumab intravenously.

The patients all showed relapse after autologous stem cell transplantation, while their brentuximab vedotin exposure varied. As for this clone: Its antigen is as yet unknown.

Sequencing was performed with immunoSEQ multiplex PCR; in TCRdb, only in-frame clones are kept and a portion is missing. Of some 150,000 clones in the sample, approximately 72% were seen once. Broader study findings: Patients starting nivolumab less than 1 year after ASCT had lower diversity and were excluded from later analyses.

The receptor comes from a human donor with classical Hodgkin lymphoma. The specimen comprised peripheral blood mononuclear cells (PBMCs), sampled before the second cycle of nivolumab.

The DNA of the CDR3 is TGTGCCAGCAGCCAAGGGACAGGACAGAACACTGAAGCTTTCTTT. Its protein is CASSQGTGQNTEAFF. The V call is TRBV16, the J call TRBJ1-1; 8 bases line up with TRBD1. CDR3 length: 15 residues. J lost 1 base, V lost 2 bases, and 3 bases had no gene match. Looked up from germline, CDR1 is KGHSY and CDR2 is FQNENV.